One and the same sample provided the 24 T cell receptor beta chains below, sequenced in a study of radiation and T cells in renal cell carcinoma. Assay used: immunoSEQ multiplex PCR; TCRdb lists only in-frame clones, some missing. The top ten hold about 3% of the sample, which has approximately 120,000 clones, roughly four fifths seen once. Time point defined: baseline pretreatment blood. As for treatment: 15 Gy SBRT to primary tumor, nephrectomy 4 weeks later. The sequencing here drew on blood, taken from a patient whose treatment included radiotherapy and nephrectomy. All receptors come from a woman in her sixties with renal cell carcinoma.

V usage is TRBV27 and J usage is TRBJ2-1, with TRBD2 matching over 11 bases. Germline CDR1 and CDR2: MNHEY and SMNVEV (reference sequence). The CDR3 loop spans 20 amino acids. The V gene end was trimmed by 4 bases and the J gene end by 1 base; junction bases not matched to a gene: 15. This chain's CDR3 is CASSSRLAGTLARSYNEQFF. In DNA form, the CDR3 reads TGTGCCAGCAGTTCTAGACTAGCGGGGACGCTGGCCCGGTCCTACAATGAGCAGTTCTTC.

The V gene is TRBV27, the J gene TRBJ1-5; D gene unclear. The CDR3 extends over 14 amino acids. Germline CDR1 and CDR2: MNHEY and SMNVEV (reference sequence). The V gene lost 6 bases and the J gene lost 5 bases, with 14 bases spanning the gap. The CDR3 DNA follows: TGTGCCAGCAGCTCCTCTTTGTCCGATCAGCCCCAGCATTTT. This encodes CASSSSLSDQPQHF.

Here the CDR3 reads CASSRKGPEAFF. CDR3 in DNA: TGTGCCAGCAGTCGGAAGGGCCCTGAAGCTTTCTTT. The rearrangement uses TRBV6-5 and TRBJ1-1; D gene unclear. Germline V gives CDR1 MNHEY, CDR2 SVGAGI. V was pared by 5 bases and J by 6 bases, with 10 bases between. The CDR3 loop spans 12 amino acids.

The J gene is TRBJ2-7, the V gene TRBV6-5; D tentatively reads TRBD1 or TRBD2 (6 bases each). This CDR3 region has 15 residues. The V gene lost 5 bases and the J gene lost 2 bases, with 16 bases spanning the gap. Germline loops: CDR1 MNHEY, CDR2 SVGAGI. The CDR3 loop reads CASSLQGGGAYEQYF. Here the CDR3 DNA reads TGTGCCAGCAGTCTACAGGGAGGAGGCGCCTACGAGCAGTACTTC.

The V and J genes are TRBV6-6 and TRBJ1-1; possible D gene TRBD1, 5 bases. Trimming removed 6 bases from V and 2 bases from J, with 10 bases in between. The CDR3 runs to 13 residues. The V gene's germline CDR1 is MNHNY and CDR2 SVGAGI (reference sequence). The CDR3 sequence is CASSLDSNTEAFF. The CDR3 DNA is TGTGCCAGCAGCCTTGACAGCAACACTGAAGCTTTCTTT.

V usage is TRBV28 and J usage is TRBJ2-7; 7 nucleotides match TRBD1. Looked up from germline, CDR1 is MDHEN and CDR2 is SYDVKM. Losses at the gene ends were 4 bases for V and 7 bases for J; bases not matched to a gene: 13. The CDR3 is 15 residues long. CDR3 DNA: TGTGCCAGCAGTTCCTACGACAGGGCAATGGGGGAGCAGTACTTC. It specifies CASSSYDRAMGEQYF.

CDR3 residues: CAISDPRYSYEQYF. The CDR3 DNA is TGTGCCATCAGTGACCCCAGGTACTCCTACGAGCAGTACTTC. The V and J genes are TRBV10-3 and TRBJ2-7; D is uncertain. Germline V gene sequence: CDR1 ENHRY, CDR2 SYGVKD. CDR3 length equals 14 residues. The germline V and J ends were trimmed by 3 bases and 0 bases, with 9 bases remaining between them.

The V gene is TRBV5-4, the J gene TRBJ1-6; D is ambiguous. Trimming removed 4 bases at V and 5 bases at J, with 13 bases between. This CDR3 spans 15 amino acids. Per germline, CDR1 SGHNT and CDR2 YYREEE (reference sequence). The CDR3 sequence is CASSPTSVDNSPLHF. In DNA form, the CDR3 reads TGTGCCAGCAGCCCCACATCGGTCGATAATTCACCCCTCCACTTT.

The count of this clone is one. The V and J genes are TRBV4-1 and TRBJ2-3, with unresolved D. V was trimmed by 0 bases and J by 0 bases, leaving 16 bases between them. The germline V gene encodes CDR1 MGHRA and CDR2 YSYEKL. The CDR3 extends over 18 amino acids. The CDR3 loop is CASSQDFQSFPSTDTQYF. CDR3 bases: TGCGCCAGCAGCCAAGATTTTCAGTCGTTCCCTAGCACAGATACGCAGTATTTT.

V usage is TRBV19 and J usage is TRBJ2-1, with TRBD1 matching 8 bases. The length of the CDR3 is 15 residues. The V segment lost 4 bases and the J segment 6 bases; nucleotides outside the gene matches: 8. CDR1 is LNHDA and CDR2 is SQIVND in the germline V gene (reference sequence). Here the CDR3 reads CASSRDRGSINEQFF. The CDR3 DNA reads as TGTGCCAGTAGTAGAGACAGGGGATCGATCAATGAGCAGTTCTTC.

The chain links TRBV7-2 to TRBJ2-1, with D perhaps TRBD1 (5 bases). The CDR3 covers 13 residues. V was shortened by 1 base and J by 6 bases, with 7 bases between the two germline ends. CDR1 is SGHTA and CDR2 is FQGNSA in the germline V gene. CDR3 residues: CASSLDRSNEQFF. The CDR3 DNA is TGTGCCAGCAGCTTAGACAGGTCCAATGAGCAGTTCTTC.

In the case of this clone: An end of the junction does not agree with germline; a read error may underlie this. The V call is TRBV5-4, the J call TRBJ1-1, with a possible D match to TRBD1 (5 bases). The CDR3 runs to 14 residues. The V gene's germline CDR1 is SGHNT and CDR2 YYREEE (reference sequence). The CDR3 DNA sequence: TGCGCCAGCAGCTCCGGGGAGGGACGGACTGAAGCTTTCTTT. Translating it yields CASSSGEGRTEAFF.

CDR3 nucleotide sequence: TGTGCCAGCAGTGTTGTGACTAGCGGGAGAGGGTACGAGCAGTACTTC. This gives the protein CASSVVTSGRGYEQYF. This rearrangement joins TRBV2 to TRBJ2-7, with TRBD2 matching over 12 bases. V was clipped by 4 bases and J by 4 bases; unmatched bases: 8. Per germline, CDR1 SNHLY and CDR2 FYNNEI. The CDR3 spans 16 residues. The full variable domain, completed using reference TRBV2 and TRBJ2-7, is EPEVTQTPSHQVTQMGQEVILRCVPISNHLYFYWYRQILGQKVEFLVSFYNNEISEKSEIFDDQFSVERPDGSNFTLKIRSTKLEDSAMYFCASSVVTSGRGYEQYFGPGTRLTVT.

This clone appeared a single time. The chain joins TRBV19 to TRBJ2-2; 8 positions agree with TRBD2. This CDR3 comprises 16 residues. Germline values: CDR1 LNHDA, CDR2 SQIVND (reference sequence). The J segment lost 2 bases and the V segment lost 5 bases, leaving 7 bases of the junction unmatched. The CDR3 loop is CASSPIAGPNTGELFF. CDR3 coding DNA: TGTGCCAGTAGTCCGATAGCGGGACCTAACACCGGGGAGCTGTTTTTT.

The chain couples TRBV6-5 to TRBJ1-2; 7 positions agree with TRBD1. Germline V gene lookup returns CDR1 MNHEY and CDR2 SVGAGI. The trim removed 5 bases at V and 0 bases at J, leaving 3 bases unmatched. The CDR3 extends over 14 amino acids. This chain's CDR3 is CASSRGQTNYGYTF. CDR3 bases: TGTGCCAGCAGTAGGGGACAGACTAACTATGGCTACACCTTC.

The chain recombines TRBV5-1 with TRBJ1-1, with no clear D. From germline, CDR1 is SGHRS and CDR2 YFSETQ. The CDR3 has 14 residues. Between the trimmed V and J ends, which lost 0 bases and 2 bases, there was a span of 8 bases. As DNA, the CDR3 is TGCGCCAGCAGCTTGGTGACGGTCAACACTGAAGCTTTCTTT. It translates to CASSLVTVNTEAFF.

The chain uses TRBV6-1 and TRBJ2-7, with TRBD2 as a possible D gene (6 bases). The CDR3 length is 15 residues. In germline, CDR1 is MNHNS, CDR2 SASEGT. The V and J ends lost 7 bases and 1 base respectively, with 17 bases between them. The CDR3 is CASTVTSTGSYEQYF. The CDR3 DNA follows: TGTGCCAGCACCGTTACTAGCACAGGATCCTACGAGCAGTACTTC.

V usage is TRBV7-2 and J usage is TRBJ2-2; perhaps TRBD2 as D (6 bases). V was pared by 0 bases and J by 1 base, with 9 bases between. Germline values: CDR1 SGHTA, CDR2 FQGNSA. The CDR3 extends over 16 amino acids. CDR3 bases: TGTGCCAGCAGCTTAGCGCTGGGAGGGAACACCGGGGAGCTGTTTTTT. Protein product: CASSLALGGNTGELFF. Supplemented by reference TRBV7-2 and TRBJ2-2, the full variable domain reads GAGVSQSPSNKVTEKGKDVELRCDPISGHTALYWYRQSLGQGLEFLIYFQGNSAPDKSGLPSDRFSAERTGGSVSTLTIQRTQQEDSAVYLCASSLALGGNTGELFFGEGSRLTVL.

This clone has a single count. CDR3 nucleotides: TGCGCCAGCAGCTTGGATGGGGCTAGCAACACCATATATTTT. It codes for CASSLDGASNTIYF. The rearrangement links TRBV5-1 to TRBJ1-3, with D maybe TRBD1 (5 bases). CDR3 length: 14 amino acids. Germline assignment: CDR1 SGHRS and CDR2 YFSETQ. Between the trimmed V and J ends, which lost 0 bases and 7 bases, there was a span of 11 bases.

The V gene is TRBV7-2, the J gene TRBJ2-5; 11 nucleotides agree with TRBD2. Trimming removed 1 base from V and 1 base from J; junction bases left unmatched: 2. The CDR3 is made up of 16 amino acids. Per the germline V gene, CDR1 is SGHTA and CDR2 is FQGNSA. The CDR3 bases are TGTGCCAGCAGCTTAGGGCTAGCGGGAGGCCAAGAGACCCAGTACTTC. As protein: CASSLGLAGGQETQYF.

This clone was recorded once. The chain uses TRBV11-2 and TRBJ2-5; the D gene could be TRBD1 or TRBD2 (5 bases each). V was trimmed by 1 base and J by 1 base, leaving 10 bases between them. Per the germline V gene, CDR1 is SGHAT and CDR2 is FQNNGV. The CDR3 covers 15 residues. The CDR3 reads CASSLGTGPQETQYF. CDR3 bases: TGTGCCAGCAGCTTAGGGACGGGGCCCCAAGAGACCCAGTACTTC.

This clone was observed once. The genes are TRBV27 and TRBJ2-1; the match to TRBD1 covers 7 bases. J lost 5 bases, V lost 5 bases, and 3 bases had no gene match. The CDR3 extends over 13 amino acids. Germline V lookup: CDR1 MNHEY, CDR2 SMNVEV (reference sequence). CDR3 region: CASSPGQNNEQFF. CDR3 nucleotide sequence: TGTGCCAGCAGTCCGGGACAGAACAATGAGCAGTTCTTC.

The CDR3 DNA sequence: TGTGCCAGCAGCTGGGACAGGGCTTCCTACAATGAGCAGTTCTTC. Translating gives CASSWDRASYNEQFF. V gene TRBV7-3 combines with J gene TRBJ2-1; 9 bases agree with TRBD1. The V gene end was trimmed by 4 bases and the J gene end by 1 base; junction bases not matched to a gene: 2. The CDR3 spans 15 residues. Germline assignment: CDR1 SGHTA and CDR2 FQGTGA.

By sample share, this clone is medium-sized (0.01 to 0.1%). The CDR3 region is CASSGTEHEAFF. For the CDR3, the DNA is TGTGCCAGCAGTGGGACGGAACATGAAGCTTTCTTT. The J gene is TRBJ1-1, the V gene TRBV28; possibly TRBD1 for D (5 bases). V lost 5 bases and J 7 bases, leaving 11 bases between the germline ends. The CDR3 covers 12 residues. Germline-derived CDR1 and CDR2 are MDHEN and SYDVKM.